This T cell receptor beta chain was found in a study of blood T cells in healthy people across ages. Findings and limits, study-wide: Naive and antigen-experienced cells were not separated, limiting conclusive comparison. Comparison with aged donors showed that long-lived donors had more naive CD4+ cells and higher diversity.

The junction had 5 bases not matched to a gene; V was cut back by 10 bases and J by 2 bases. The CDR3 spans 13 residues. Through a sample-barcoded 5' primer and a J-beta primer mix, a second PCR was run for about 7 to 12 cycles. Individual samples furnished no less than 3 million CDR3-containing paired-end reads apiece. MiXCR, applied by TCRdb to the 5' RACE reads, yields one record per CDR3 protein. Of approximately 1,000,000 distinct CDR3 sequences in the sample, around 45% were seen once. Points on this clonotype: Its antigen is currently unknown.

This TCR was recovered from a woman aged 55-69 years in good health. Material: blood. The rearrangement links TRBV12-3 or TRBV12-4 to TRBJ2-3; TRBD2 matches 8 bases. This chain's CDR3 is CATKREPTDTQYF. The CDR3 DNA reads TGTGCCACAAAGCGGGAGCCCACAGATACGCAGTATTTT.